The 25 T cell receptor beta chains presented below share a single source sample, sequenced in a study of cytomegalovirus exposure and HLA in healthy donors. The PCR had 60 Vbeta and 13 Jbeta primers. Profiling relied on immunoSEQ multiplex PCR, and the TCRdb table lists in-frame clones only, not all of them. The sample gives roughly 180,000 clones, about four fifths of which show up once; approximately 1.6% is in the top ten. Sequencing used PBMCs. Receptors were obtained from a male donor in good health and CMV-seronegative.

The chain recombines TRBV27 with TRBJ1-5; tentatively, D is TRBD1 (5 bases). Germline lookup yields CDR1 MNHEY and CDR2 SMNVEV (reference sequence). The CDR3 has 15 residues. Trimming stripped 1 base from V and 5 bases from J, with 12 bases between. The CDR3 DNA reads as TGTGCCAGCAGTTTATTTCCGACAGCGTATCAGCCCCAGCATTTT. Its translation: CASSLFPTAYQPQHF.

The rearrangement uses TRBV18 and TRBJ1-5; TRBD1 aligns across 7 bases. CDR3 length: 17 amino acids. The junction had 9 bases not matched to a gene; V was cut back by 1 base and J by 3 bases. Per the germline V gene, CDR1 is KGHSH and CDR2 is LQKENI. CDR3 DNA: TGTGCCAGCTCACCACAACAGGGGTCAGCCTTCAATCAGCCCCAGCATTTT. Amino acids: CASSPQQGSAFNQPQHF.

The sample holds a few counts of this clone. The chain carries TRBV6-5 and TRBJ2-7; D might be TRBD2 (5 bases). The germline V and J ends were trimmed by 7 bases and 6 bases, with 22 bases remaining between them. CDR1 is MNHEY, CDR2 SVGAGI, per germline. The CDR3 totals 15 residues. The CDR3 is CASTTTGSRGAEQYF. In DNA, the CDR3 is TGTGCCAGCACCACCACCGGGTCTCGGGGAGCCGAGCAGTACTTC.

The sample holds one count of this clone. The V and J genes are TRBV4-1 and TRBJ2-1, with 8 bases identical to TRBD2. Looked up from germline, CDR1 is MGHRA and CDR2 is YSYEKL. J was trimmed by 6 bases and V by 0 bases; bases with no gene match: 10. The CDR3 extends over 17 amino acids. The DNA of the CDR3 is TGCGCCAGCAGCCAAGAAAGAGGACTAGCAGTGGGCAATGAGCAGTTCTTC. Translation gives CASSQERGLAVGNEQFF.

The chain links TRBV11-2 to TRBJ2-7; 12 positions match TRBD1. CDR1 is SGHAT, CDR2 FQNNGV, per germline. The CDR3 runs to 15 residues. J was trimmed by 4 bases and V by 5 bases; bases with no gene match: 6. In DNA, the CDR3 is TGTGCCAGCAGCCGAGGGACAGGGGGCAAGTACGAGCAGTACTTC. This encodes CASSRGTGGKYEQYF.

The rearrangement links TRBV5-1 to TRBJ1-1, with 7 bases matching TRBD1. Germline trimming cut 3 bases from V and 6 bases from J; bases unmatched to any gene: 11. From germline, CDR1 is SGHRS and CDR2 YFSETQ. The CDR3 is 15 amino acids. CDR3 loop: CASSSSGTVQPEAFF. The DNA of the CDR3 is TGCGCCAGCAGCTCCTCCGGGACAGTACAGCCTGAAGCTTTCTTT.

V gene TRBV7-8 combines with J gene TRBJ2-1; TRBD2 matches at 13 bases. Germline V gives CDR1 SGHVS, CDR2 FQNEAQ. After removal of 2 bases from V and 0 bases from J, the junction contained 10 bases not matched to a gene. The CDR3 is 20 amino acids. In DNA, the CDR3 is TGTGCCAGCAGCTTATGGTCACTAGCGGGAGGGCCTGACTCCTACAATGAGCAGTTCTTC. This encodes CASSLWSLAGGPDSYNEQFF.

The rearrangement uses TRBV27 and TRBJ2-5; weak D call: TRBD1 (6 bases). CDR1 is MNHEY and CDR2 is SMNVEV in the germline V gene (reference sequence). The CDR3 runs to 15 residues. The ends were cut back, 1 base at V and 2 bases at J, with 11 bases in the middle. The CDR3 sequence: CASSLWAGVQETQYF. In nucleotides, the CDR3 is TGTGCCAGCAGTTTATGGGCAGGGGTGCAAGAGACCCAGTACTTC.

This clone was seen just once. The chain links TRBV9 to TRBJ2-7; D gene ambiguous. The germline V gene encodes CDR1 SGDLS and CDR2 YYNGEE. The CDR3 consists of 14 residues. The V end was cut by 0 bases, the J end by 0 bases, with 7 bases between. CDR3 residues: CASSVVGDSYEQYF. CDR3 in DNA: TGTGCCAGCAGCGTAGTTGGAGACTCCTACGAGCAGTACTTC.

This clone turned up a few times. V gene TRBV7-3 combines with J gene TRBJ2-6; D ambiguous. Germline values: CDR1 SGHTA, CDR2 FQGTGA. The V end lost 6 bases, the J end lost 0 bases, and 15 bases lay between the germline ends. The CDR3 loop spans 17 amino acids. This chain's CDR3 is CASSPAGATSGANVLTF. CDR3 bases: TGTGCCAGCAGTCCAGCAGGCGCCACCTCTGGGGCCAACGTCCTGACTTTC.

The chain joins TRBV19 to TRBJ2-2; TRBD1 is a possible D gene (5 bases). The CDR3 is 14 amino acids. Germline CDR1 is LNHDA and CDR2 is SQIVND (reference sequence). V was shortened by 2 bases and J by 5 bases, with 9 bases between the two germline ends. CDR3 amino acids: CASSIQGLTGELFF. The DNA of the CDR3 is TGTGCCAGTAGTATACAGGGTCTTACCGGGGAGCTGTTTTTT.

This clone was detected a few times. The chain employs TRBV2 and TRBJ2-1, with TRBD2 matching 9 bases. The CDR3 covers 16 residues. Trimming cost V 8 bases and J 7 bases; bases outside gene matches: 15. Germline lookup yields CDR1 SNHLY and CDR2 FYNNEI. Here the CDR3 reads CASRTALAGARNEQFF. For the CDR3, the DNA is TGTGCCAGCCGAACGGCGTTAGCGGGAGCGAGGAATGAGCAGTTCTTC.

This clone was detected only a few times. The CDR3 loop is CASSPTGQTYNEQFF. Written as DNA, the CDR3 is TGTGCCAGCAGCCCCACGGGACAAACTTACAATGAGCAGTTCTTC. The chain combines TRBV7-6 with TRBJ2-1, with D possibly matching TRBD1 (6 bases). The CDR3 contains 15 residues. Trimming stripped 5 bases from V and 4 bases from J, with 15 bases between. Germline V lookup: CDR1 SGHVS, CDR2 FNYEAQ.

This clone has a handful of counts. Germline is not matched at one junction end, which may reflect a read error. J is TRBJ2-3 and V is TRBV6-4, with 10 bases fitting TRBD2. Germline V lookup: CDR1 MRHNA, CDR2 SNTAGT. This CDR3 is 15 amino acids long. The CDR3 is CSSSGTSAGTDTQYF. CDR3 nucleotides: TGTTCCAGCAGTGGGACTAGCGCGGGCACAGATACGCAGTATTTT.

The V gene is TRBV5-4, the J gene TRBJ2-5, with 7 bases fitting TRBD2. Germline V gives CDR1 SGHNT, CDR2 YYREEE (reference sequence). This CDR3 comprises 15 residues. J gave up 2 bases and V 6 bases, and 10 bases lay outside the gene matches. This CDR3 reads CASNGGAGSQETQYF. The CDR3 DNA follows: TGTGCCAGCAACGGGGGAGCGGGGTCACAAGAGACCCAGTACTTC.

This sequence joins TRBV29-1 and TRBJ1-4, with 7 positions matching TRBD1. The CDR3 extends over 13 amino acids. After removal of 6 bases from V and 5 bases from J, the junction contained 6 bases not matched to a gene. The germline V gene encodes CDR1 SQVTM and CDR2 ANQGSEA. CDR3 protein: CSVTGTENEKLFF. Written as DNA, the CDR3 is TGCAGCGTAACCGGGACAGAAAATGAAAAACTGTTTTTT.

The CDR3 here is CASSQDEDGQGDMYEQYF. CDR3 DNA sequence: TGCGCCAGCAGCCAAGATGAGGACGGGCAGGGGGATATGTACGAGCAGTACTTC. V usage is TRBV4-3 and J usage is TRBJ2-7; 7 nucleotides line up with TRBD1. CDR3 length: 18 residues. Germline CDR1 reads LGHNA; CDR2 reads YSLEER. V was clipped by 0 bases and J by 4 bases; unmatched bases: 15.

Here the CDR3 DNA reads TGTGCCAGTAGTATCCGACAGGGAGAGGGCTACACCTTC. Protein: CASSIRQGEGYTF. The rearrangement uses TRBV19 and TRBJ1-2, with 7 bases identical to TRBD1. The germline gives CDR1 LNHDA, CDR2 SQIVND (reference sequence). The V gene end was trimmed by 3 bases and the J gene end by 8 bases; junction bases not matched to a gene: 6. This CDR3 is 13 amino acids long.

The genes are TRBV7-9 and TRBJ2-1; 9 nucleotides agree with TRBD2. With 5 bases clipped from V and 6 bases from J, the junction kept 14 bases outside the gene matches. There are 17 residues in the CDR3. Germline V CDR1 and CDR2: SEHNR, FQNEAQ (reference sequence). The CDR3 nucleotides are TGTGCCAGCAGCCCCCTCCCCGGGACTAGCTCCCCCAATGAGCAGTTCTTC. Its translation is CASSPLPGTSSPNEQFF.

This rearrangement joins TRBV5-1 to TRBJ1-4; D ambiguous. CDR1 is SGHRS and CDR2 is YFSETQ in the germline V gene. The CDR3 has 12 residues. With 5 bases removed from V and 4 bases from J, the gap between germline ends came to 6 bases. The CDR3 DNA follows: TGCGCCAGCAGGGCGGTTAATGAAAAACTGTTTTTT. This sequence encodes CASRAVNEKLFF.

This chain joins TRBV19 and TRBJ1-6; tentatively, D is TRBD1 (6 bases). The CDR3 loop spans 14 amino acids. Germline loops: CDR1 LNHDA, CDR2 SQIVND (reference sequence). V lost 2 bases, J lost 8 bases, and 10 bases lay in between. The CDR3 sequence: CASSIRGIDSPLHF. The CDR3 DNA is TGTGCCAGTAGTATAAGGGGGATTGATTCACCCCTCCACTTT. Drawing the rest from reference TRBV19 and TRBJ1-6, the complete variable domain is DGGITQSPKYLFRKEGQNVTLSCEQNLNHDAMYWYRQDPGQGLRLIYYSQIVNDFQKGDIAEGYSVSREKKESFPLTVTSAQKNPTAFYLCASSIRGIDSPLHFGNGTRLTVT.

In this sample, this clone turned up once. The chain recombines TRBV6-5 with TRBJ1-2; possibly TRBD1 for D (5 bases). Germline lookup yields CDR1 MNHEY and CDR2 SVGAGI. This CDR3 region has 15 residues. V dropped 3 bases and J dropped 4 bases, with 15 bases sitting between them. CDR3 amino acids: CASSYRPQGSYGYTF. In DNA form, the CDR3 reads TGTGCCAGCAGTTATAGGCCGCAGGGCTCCTATGGCTACACCTTC.

The chain uses TRBV9 and TRBJ2-7; the match to TRBD2 covers 8 bases. Germline-derived CDR1 and CDR2 are SGDLS and YYNGEE. This CDR3 contains 10 residues. CDR3 DNA: TGTGCAAGCGGGGGCGGCGAGCAGTACTTC. It yields the protein CASGGGEQYF.

This rearrangement joins TRBV28 to TRBJ1-2, with D hard to call. Per the germline V gene, CDR1 is MDHEN and CDR2 is SYDVKM. V was cut by 3 bases and J by 2 bases, with 7 bases left in between. The CDR3 spans 13 residues. The CDR3 nucleotides read TGTGCCAGCAGTTTGAGCCTAAACTATGGCTACACCTTC. It codes for CASSLSLNYGYTF.

The V and J genes are TRBV4-3 and TRBJ2-1; D is unresolved. The CDR3 is 14 residues long. The V gene lost 0 bases and the J gene lost 6 bases, with 9 bases spanning the gap. Germline loops: CDR1 LGHNA, CDR2 YSLEER. The DNA of the CDR3 is TGCGCCAGCAGCCAAGAAACCCATAGCAATGAGCAGTTCTTC. As protein: CASSQETHSNEQFF.